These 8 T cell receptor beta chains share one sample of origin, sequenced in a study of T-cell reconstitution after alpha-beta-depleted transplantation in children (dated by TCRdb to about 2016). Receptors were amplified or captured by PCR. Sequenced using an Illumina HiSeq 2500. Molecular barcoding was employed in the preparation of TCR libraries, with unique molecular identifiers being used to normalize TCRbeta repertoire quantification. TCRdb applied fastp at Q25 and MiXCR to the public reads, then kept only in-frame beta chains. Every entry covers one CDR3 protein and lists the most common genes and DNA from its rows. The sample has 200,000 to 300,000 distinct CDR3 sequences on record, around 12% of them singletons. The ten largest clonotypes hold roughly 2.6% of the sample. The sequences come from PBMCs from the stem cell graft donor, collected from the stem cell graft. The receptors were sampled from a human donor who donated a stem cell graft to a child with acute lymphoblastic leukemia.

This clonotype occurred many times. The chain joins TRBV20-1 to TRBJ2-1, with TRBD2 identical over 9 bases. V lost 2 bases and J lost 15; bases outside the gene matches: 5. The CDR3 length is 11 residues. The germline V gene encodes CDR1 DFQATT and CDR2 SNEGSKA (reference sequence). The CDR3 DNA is TGCAGTGCTAGAATAGCGGGAGCCCTGTTCTTC. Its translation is CSARIAGALFF.

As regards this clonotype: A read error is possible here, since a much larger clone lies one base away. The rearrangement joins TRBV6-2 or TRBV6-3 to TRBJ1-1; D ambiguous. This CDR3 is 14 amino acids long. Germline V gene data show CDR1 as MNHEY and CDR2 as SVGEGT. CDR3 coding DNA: TGTGCCTGCAGAAATGACGGCCTGAACACTGAAGCTTTCTTT. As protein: CACRNDGLNTEAFF.

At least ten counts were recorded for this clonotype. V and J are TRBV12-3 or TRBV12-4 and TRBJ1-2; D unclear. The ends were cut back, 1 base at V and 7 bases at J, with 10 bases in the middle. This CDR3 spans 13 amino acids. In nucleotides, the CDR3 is TGTGCCAGCAGTTTAGGGGCAGTTAGTGGCTACACCTTC. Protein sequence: CASSLGAVSGYTF.

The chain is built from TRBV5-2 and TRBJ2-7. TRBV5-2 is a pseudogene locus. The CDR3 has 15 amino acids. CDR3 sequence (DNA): TGTGCCAGCAGCTTGAATCGGGGAAGCTCCTACGAGCAGTACTTC. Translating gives CASSLNRGSSYEQYF.

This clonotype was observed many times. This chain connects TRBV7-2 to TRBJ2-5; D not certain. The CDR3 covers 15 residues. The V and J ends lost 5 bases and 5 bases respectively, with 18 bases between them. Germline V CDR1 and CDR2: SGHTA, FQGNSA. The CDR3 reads CASSQGRALRETQYF. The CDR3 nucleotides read TGTGCCAGCAGCCAAGGACGCGCATTGCGGGAGACCCAGTACTTC.

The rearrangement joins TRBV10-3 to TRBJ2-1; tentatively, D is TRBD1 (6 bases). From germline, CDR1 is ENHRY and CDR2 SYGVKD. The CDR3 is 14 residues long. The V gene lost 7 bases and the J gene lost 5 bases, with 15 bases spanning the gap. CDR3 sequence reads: CAINPGVVDNEQFF. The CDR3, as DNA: TGTGCCATCAACCCAGGGGTGGTCGACAATGAGCAGTTCTTC.

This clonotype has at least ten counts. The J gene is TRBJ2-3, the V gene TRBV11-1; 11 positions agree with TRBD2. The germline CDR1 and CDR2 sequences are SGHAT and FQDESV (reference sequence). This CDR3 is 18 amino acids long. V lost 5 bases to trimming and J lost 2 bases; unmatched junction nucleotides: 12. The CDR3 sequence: CASSPLTSGGKFTDTQYF. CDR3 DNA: TGTGCCAGCAGCCCGCTAACTAGCGGGGGCAAGTTCACAGATACGCAGTATTTT.

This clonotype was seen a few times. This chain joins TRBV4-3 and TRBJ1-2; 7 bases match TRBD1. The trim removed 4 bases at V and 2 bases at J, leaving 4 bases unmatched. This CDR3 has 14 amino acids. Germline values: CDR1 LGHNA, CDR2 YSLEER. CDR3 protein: CASSPMTGNYGYTF. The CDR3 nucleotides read TGCGCCAGCAGCCCGATGACAGGGAACTATGGCTACACCTTC.